This T cell receptor beta chain was recorded in a study of blood T cell repertoires in COVID-19. Overall study context: Material from acute and convalescent COVID-19 was sourced from the United States, Italy and Spain.

Per the original data handling: By means of reference gene primer amplification, nucleated cell counts were estimated. Using immunoSEQ multiplex PCR, the repertoire was profiled, and TCRdb retains in-frame clones only, with some absent. The DNA was the basis for D and trimming; V, J and clone size are from that table. The table shows about 250,000 clones, with more than 70% occurring only once. The germline V gene encodes CDR1 SQVTM and CDR2 ANQGSEA. The V segment lost 6 bases and the J segment 6 bases; nucleotides outside the gene matches: 4. This CDR3 has 11 amino acids. One Seattle source followed patients from active infection through their disease course.

V and J are TRBV29-1 and TRBJ1-2, with 7 bases identical to TRBD1. The TCR comes from a woman older than 75 with COVID-19, enrolled during active disease. Material for sequencing was peripheral blood. As DNA, the CDR3 is TGCAGCGTAGACAGGGATAATGGCTACACCTTC. It translates to CSVDRDNGYTF.